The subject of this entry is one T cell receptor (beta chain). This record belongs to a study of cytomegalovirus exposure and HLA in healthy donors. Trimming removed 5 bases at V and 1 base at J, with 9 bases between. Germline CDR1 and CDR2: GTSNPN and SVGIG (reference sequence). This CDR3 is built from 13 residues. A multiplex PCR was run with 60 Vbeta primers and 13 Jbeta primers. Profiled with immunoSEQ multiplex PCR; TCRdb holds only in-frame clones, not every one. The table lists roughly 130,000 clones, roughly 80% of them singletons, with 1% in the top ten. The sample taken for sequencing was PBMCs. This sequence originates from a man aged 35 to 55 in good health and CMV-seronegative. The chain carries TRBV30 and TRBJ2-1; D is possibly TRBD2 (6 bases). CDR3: CAWGTFSYNEQFF. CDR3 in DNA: TGTGCCTGGGGGACTTTTTCCTACAATGAGCAGTTCTTC.